Below, 8 T cell receptor beta chains from the same sample are listed, as sequenced in a study of blood T cell repertoires in COVID-19. Here immunoSEQ multiplex PCR was the method, and the copy in TCRdb shows in-frame clones only, minus some. Among roughly 86,000 clones listed, 65% to 85% were seen once. Sequencing used peripheral blood. The receptors here all came from a man aged 60-69 years with acute or convalescent COVID-19.

The chain joins TRBV19 to TRBJ1-1; the match to TRBD1 covers 7 bases. The germline V gene encodes CDR1 LNHDA and CDR2 SQIVND (reference sequence). Trimming removed 5 bases from V and 5 bases from J; junction bases left unmatched: 14. The CDR3 runs 16 residues. CDR3 in DNA: TGTGCCAGTAGTGCGTTTGGAGGGGGCGCCGGTACTGAAGCTTTCTTT. Translated: CASSAFGGGAGTEAFF.

The V and J genes are TRBV2 and TRBJ1-6, with TRBD1 as a possible D gene (6 bases). The CDR3 has 13 residues. V lost 8 bases and J 7 bases, leaving 12 bases between the germline ends. Germline V lookup: CDR1 SNHLY, CDR2 FYNNEI. CDR3 amino acids: CASRAGENSPLHF. The CDR3 DNA reads as TGTGCCAGCCGGGCAGGGGAAAATTCACCCCTCCACTTT.

The V gene is TRBV4-1, the J gene TRBJ2-7, with D possibly TRBD1 on 5 matching bases. Germline CDR1 and CDR2: MGHRA and YSYEKL. Between the trimmed V and J ends, which lost 0 bases and 7 bases, there was a span of 19 bases. CDR3 length: 16 residues. The CDR3, as DNA: TGCGCCAGCAGCCAAGATAGTACAGGATCAATTGGAGAGCAGTACTTC. Residues: CASSQDSTGSIGEQYF.

V and J are TRBV2 and TRBJ2-1; 7 bases fit TRBD1. This CDR3 contains 16 residues. Germline V gives CDR1 SNHLY, CDR2 FYNNEI. V gave up 6 bases and J gave up 2 bases; unmatched junction bases: 10. Here the CDR3 DNA reads TGTGCCAGCAGGATTCAAAGGACAGGAGCCTACAATGAGCAGTTCTTC. It codes for CASRIQRTGAYNEQFF.

The J gene is TRBJ1-1, the V gene TRBV28; 9 bases are shared with TRBD1. Per germline, CDR1 MDHEN and CDR2 SYDVKM. V was pared by 6 bases and J by 1 base, with 12 bases of the junction left unmatched. This CDR3 spans 17 amino acids. The CDR3 nucleotides read TGTGCCAGCAGATCCGGGACAGGGAACATCGGGAACACTGAAGCTTTCTTT. This sequence encodes CASRSGTGNIGNTEAFF.

J is TRBJ1-1 and V is TRBV10-3; possibly TRBD1 for D (6 bases). CDR3 length equals 12 residues. The V and J ends lost 5 bases and 5 bases respectively, with 9 bases between them. Germline assignment: CDR1 ENHRY and CDR2 SYGVKD. CDR3 amino acids: CAISQRGTEAFF. The DNA for the CDR3 is TGTGCCATCAGTCAGAGGGGGACTGAAGCTTTCTTT.

CDR3 in DNA: TGTGCCAGCACCTGGAGTCTTGGAACCGGGGAGCTGTTTTTT. This codes for CASTWSLGTGELFF. The chain links TRBV6-5 to TRBJ2-2; unclear D gene. Trimming pared 7 bases from V and 5 bases from J, leaving 14 bases between. Germline CDR1 and CDR2: MNHEY and SVGAGI. The length of the CDR3 is 14 residues.

The chain is built from TRBV5-5 and TRBJ1-2; 8 bases are a match to TRBD1. The germline V gene has CDR1 SGHKS and CDR2 YYEKEE (reference sequence). This CDR3 is built from 18 residues. Trimming at V came to 4 bases and at J to 2 bases, leaving 16 bases not matched to a gene. For the CDR3, the DNA is TGTGCCAGCAGCGCACACTTTAATAGACAGGGGAGGAACTATGGCTACACCTTC. This codes for CASSAHFNRQGRNYGYTF.